The next 27 T cell receptor beta chains were all read from a single sample in a study of response to subunit inactivated influenza vaccine. TCRdb reprocessed the RT-PCR reads with MiXCR, giving one entry per CDR3 protein. The sample records approximately 520,000 distinct CDR3 sequences, around 25% being singletons. The starting material was CD4+ T cells sorted from PBMCs, obtained more than 4 days after vaccination. The receptors were gathered from a man aged 45-65 years who received an inactivated influenza vaccine.

This clonotype has just a few counts. The chain uses TRBV3-1 and TRBJ2-1; D is possibly TRBD2 (5 bases). The CDR3 extends over 14 amino acids. Germline CDR1 reads LGHDT; CDR2 reads YNNKEL (reference sequence). V lost 0 bases, J lost 10 bases, and 13 bases lay in between. The CDR3 loop is CASSQDRLTGEQFF. The CDR3 DNA follows: TGTGCCAGCAGCCAAGATCGCCTCACGGGGGAGCAGTTCTTC.

The V and J genes are TRBV4-1 and TRBJ1-5; 8 nucleotides line up with TRBD1. J gave up 6 bases and V 3 bases, and 13 bases lay outside the gene matches. This CDR3 comprises 17 residues. Germline V CDR1 and CDR2: MGHRA, YSYEKL. The CDR3 sequence is CASSQTVLRGPGQPQHF. The CDR3, as DNA: TGCGCCAGCAGCCAGACCGTCCTCAGGGGGCCCGGTCAGCCCCAGCATTTT.

This clonotype was found a few times. V and J are TRBV6-1 and TRBJ2-2; TRBD1 might be the D (5 bases). Deletions cut 7 bases from V and 9 bases from J, with 18 bases between. CDR1 and CDR2 from the germline V gene are MNHNS and SASEGT. CDR3 length: 14 residues. The CDR3 nucleotides read TGTGCCAGCATCCCACAAAAGGGGATGCGGGAGCTGTTTTTT. Translated: CASIPQKGMRELFF.

There are many counts of this clonotype. The chain couples TRBV29-1 to TRBJ1-1, with D hard to call. From germline, CDR1 is SQVTM and CDR2 ANQGSEA. The V and J ends lost 5 bases and 3 bases respectively, with 16 bases between them. The length of the CDR3 is 14 residues. The CDR3 DNA reads as TGCAGCGTTAACCGAAACCTGCGGGACACTGAAGCTTTCTTT. It encodes CSVNRNLRDTEAFF.

This clonotype was found a few times. The J gene is TRBJ2-7, the V gene TRBV4-3, with 10 bases that match TRBD2. The CDR3 is 15 amino acids. The V and J ends lost 4 bases and 4 bases, in that order; junction bases with no gene match: 7. Germline CDR1 and CDR2: LGHNA and YSLEER. The CDR3 is CASSRLAGTSYEQYF. The DNA of the CDR3 is TGCGCCAGCAGCCGACTAGCGGGCACTTCGTACGAGCAGTACTTC.

V usage is TRBV7-2 and J usage is TRBJ2-4, with D perhaps being TRBD1 or TRBD2 (5 bases each). Germline assignment: CDR1 SGHTA and CDR2 FQGNSA. V was clipped by 3 bases and J by 8 bases, with 11 bases between them. This CDR3 is 13 amino acids long. The CDR3 is CASSFQMGDIQYF. DNA for the CDR3: TGTGCCAGCAGCTTCCAGATGGGGGACATTCAGTACTTC.

This clonotype was seen a handful of times. J is TRBJ2-6 and V is TRBV7-3, with D possibly being TRBD1 (6 bases). Trimming cost V 3 bases and J 0 bases, with 12 bases left between them. The CDR3 contains 17 residues. Germline V gene sequence: CDR1 SGHTA, CDR2 FQGTGA. The DNA for the CDR3 is TGTGCCAGCAGCTTGAGACAGGACCCCTCTGGGGCCAACGTCCTGACTTTC. Translating it yields CASSLRQDPSGANVLTF.

In this sample, this clonotype turned up a few times. CDR3 sequence (DNA): TGTGCCAGCAGCCAGACAGGAATAATTTCCTACGAGCAGTACTTC. Translation gives CASSQTGIISYEQYF. The chain combines TRBV25-1 with TRBJ2-7; perhaps TRBD1 as D (6 bases). Trimming removed 6 bases from V and 1 base from J, with 16 bases in between. Germline V gene sequence: CDR1 MGHDK, CDR2 SYGVNS. The CDR3 contains 15 residues.

The chain carries TRBV12-3 or TRBV12-4 and TRBJ2-1, with D tentatively TRBD1 (5 bases). The CDR3 has 14 residues. Trimming pared 1 base from V and 6 bases from J, leaving 10 bases between. CDR3 loop: CASSLEGRSNEQFF. The CDR3 DNA reads as TGTGCCAGCAGTTTAGAGGGGCGTTCCAATGAGCAGTTCTTC.

The J gene is TRBJ2-1, the V gene TRBV20-1; D might be TRBD2 (5 bases). Germline V gives CDR1 DFQATT, CDR2 SNEGSKA (reference sequence). Trimming took off 4 bases at V and 3 bases at J, with 16 bases between the two ends. The CDR3 has 15 amino acids. The CDR3 reads CSAIEAQRSYNEQFF. CDR3 coding DNA: TGCAGTGCTATAGAGGCACAGCGGAGCTACAATGAGCAGTTCTTC.

This chain connects TRBV20-1 to TRBJ2-1; 7 bases agree with TRBD2. Germline CDR1 and CDR2: DFQATT and SNEGSKA (reference sequence). The J segment lost 5 bases and the V segment lost 6 bases, leaving 13 bases of the junction unmatched. CDR3 length: 15 amino acids. CDR3 protein: CSAEDPGLPDNEQFF. The CDR3 DNA reads as TGCAGTGCCGAAGATCCGGGACTACCCGACAATGAGCAGTTCTTC.

The rearrangement joins TRBV20-1 to TRBJ2-7, with 10 bases lining up with TRBD2. The CDR3 sequence is 16 residues long. In germline, CDR1 is DFQATT, CDR2 SNEGSKA (reference sequence). Trimming took 0 bases from V and 2 from J; bases not matched to a gene: 7. The CDR3 is CSARDPELAGTYEQYF. The CDR3 DNA sequence: TGCAGTGCTAGAGATCCGGAACTAGCGGGAACCTACGAGCAGTACTTC.

This rearrangement joins TRBV4-2 to TRBJ2-3, with 8 bases that match TRBD2. J gave up 4 bases and V 4 bases, and 10 bases lay outside the gene matches. Germline V gene data show CDR1 as LGHNA and CDR2 as YNFKEQ. The CDR3 is 16 amino acids. Here the CDR3 reads CASSLQLAAVPDTQYF. CDR3 DNA sequence: TGTGCCAGCAGCCTCCAACTAGCGGCAGTCCCAGATACGCAGTATTTT.

CDR3 DNA: TGCGCCAGCAGCCACACAGGGGTCCAAGAGACCCAGTACTTC. Translation: CASSHTGVQETQYF. The chain is built from TRBV5-1 and TRBJ2-5; 7 bases agree with TRBD1. The V and J ends lost 4 bases and 1 base, in that order; junction bases with no gene match: 4. CDR1 and CDR2 from the germline V gene are SGHRS and YFSETQ. The CDR3 is made up of 14 amino acids.

The rearrangement links TRBV20-1 to TRBJ2-7; no reliable D call. The germline V gene encodes CDR1 DFQATT and CDR2 SNEGSKA (reference sequence). V was pared by 3 bases and J by 7 bases, with 19 bases between. The CDR3 extends over 14 amino acids. This CDR3 reads CSARLKGSLREQYF. CDR3 coding DNA: TGCAGTGCTAGGCTAAAGGGTTCCCTTCGAGAGCAGTACTTC.

This clonotype has only a few counts. As DNA, the CDR3 is TGTGCCAGCAGTGAAGCTGGAGGGGCCGAGCAGTACTTC. It codes for CASSEAGGAEQYF. The chain joins TRBV6-1 to TRBJ2-7, with a possible D match to TRBD2 (6 bases). CDR1 and CDR2 (germline): MNHNS, SASEGT. The CDR3 consists of 13 residues. V shed 0 bases and J shed 6 bases, with 9 bases lying between them.

This clonotype has a handful of counts. J is TRBJ1-6 and V is TRBV5-6; tentatively, D is TRBD1 (5 bases). Trimming removed 4 bases at V and 6 bases at J, with 11 bases between. Looked up from germline, CDR1 is SGHDT and CDR2 is YYEEEE. The CDR3 is 14 residues long. The CDR3: CASSPDGGNSPLHF. In nucleotides, the CDR3 is TGTGCCAGCAGCCCGGATGGGGGTAATTCACCCCTCCACTTT.

This clonotype has a count of ten or more. V usage is TRBV12-3 or TRBV12-4 and J usage is TRBJ2-1; 11 nucleotides agree with TRBD2. V gave up 6 bases and J gave up 0 bases; unmatched junction bases: 1. The CDR3 length is 15 residues. The CDR3 loop reads CASSTSGGSYNEQFF. The DNA for the CDR3 is TGTGCCAGCAGCACTAGCGGGGGCTCCTACAATGAGCAGTTCTTC.

The chain joins TRBV6-2 or TRBV6-3 to TRBJ1-1; D gene uncertain. The length of the CDR3 is 14 residues. Germline loops: CDR1 MNHEY, CDR2 SVGEGT. The V gene lost 5 bases and the J gene lost 1 base, with 11 bases spanning the gap. For the CDR3, the DNA is TGTGCCAGCAGTATGCTGTACGGGAACACTGAAGCTTTCTTT. Protein sequence: CASSMLYGNTEAFF.

This rearrangement joins TRBV9 to TRBJ2-2, with 10 positions matching TRBD2. V lost 3 bases to trimming and J lost 1 base; unmatched junction nucleotides: 15. CDR1 SGDLS and CDR2 YYNGEE come from the germline V gene. The CDR3 length is 20 residues. CDR3 region: CASSAPRGRGLAENTGELFF. Here the CDR3 DNA reads TGTGCCAGCAGCGCTCCCAGGGGGCGAGGACTAGCGGAGAACACCGGGGAGCTGTTTTTT.

As regards this clonotype: One junction end does not reproduce the germline sequence, and a read error may be involved. The gene calls are TRBV29-1 and TRBJ2-3, with D unclear. Germline values: CDR1 SQVTM, CDR2 ANQGSEA. This CDR3 comprises 13 residues. CDR3 sequence: CSLEDLVPDTQYF. The DNA for the CDR3 is TGCAGCCTTGAAGATCTTGTCCCAGATACGCAGTATTTT.

The chain uses TRBV20-1 and TRBJ2-3; 11 bases align to TRBD1. With V trimmed by 5 bases and J by 6 bases, 7 bases remained unmatched. Germline V gene sequence: CDR1 DFQATT, CDR2 SNEGSKA (reference sequence). The CDR3 consists of 14 residues. CDR3 coding DNA: TGCAGTGCTCCCCGGACAGGGGGCTATGATACGCAGTATTTT. Its protein is CSAPRTGGYDTQYF.

This chain links TRBV20-1 with TRBJ1-4, with D maybe TRBD1 (5 bases). The V gene's germline CDR1 is DFQATT and CDR2 SNEGSKA (reference sequence). This CDR3 comprises 13 residues. Trimming stripped 3 bases from V and 8 bases from J, with 13 bases between. The CDR3 here is CSASSDSVEKLFF. In DNA, the CDR3 is TGCAGTGCTAGTTCCGACAGTGTCGAAAAACTGTTTTTT.

The chain employs TRBV5-1 and TRBJ2-3, with D perhaps TRBD1 (5 bases). This CDR3 is built from 16 residues. From germline, CDR1 is SGHRS and CDR2 YFSETQ. Trimming shortened V by 0 bases and J by 0 bases, and 11 bases separated the two germline ends. The CDR3 coding sequence is TGCGCCAGCAGCTTGGTCCAGGGTACTAGCACAGATACGCAGTATTTT. Its translation is CASSLVQGTSTDTQYF.

The J gene is TRBJ1-2, the V gene TRBV13; D not resolved. This CDR3 spans 14 amino acids. In germline, CDR1 is PRHDT, CDR2 FYEKMQ (reference sequence). Trimming pared 1 base from V and 4 bases from J, leaving 10 bases between. This CDR3 is CASSLVGIRYGYTF. The DNA of the CDR3 is TGTGCCAGCAGCTTAGTGGGCATACGCTATGGCTACACCTTC.

This sequence joins TRBV5-4 and TRBJ2-4; TRBD1 agrees at 9 bases. Unmatched junction bases numbered 7, after V lost 5 bases and J lost 4 bases. The germline V gene has CDR1 SGHNT and CDR2 YYREEE (reference sequence). This CDR3 has 15 amino acids. DNA for the CDR3: TGTGCCAGCAGTTCCCGACAGGGGGGGAAAAACATTCAGTACTTC. As protein: CASSSRQGGKNIQYF.

At least ten counts were recorded for this clonotype. At one end the junction does not follow the germline gene, possibly because of a read error. The chain has TRBV9 and TRBJ1-5; 10 bases fit TRBD1. The CDR3 loop spans 13 amino acids. In germline, CDR1 is SGDLS, CDR2 YYNGEE. The CDR3 coding sequence is TGTGCCAGCAGCGATATACTGACAGGGGGCCTTACTTTT. It is translated as CASSDILTGGLTF.